Below, one T cell receptor (beta chain) is given with its context. The authors' processing: Nucleated cell counts were estimated from reference gene primer amplification. TCRdb's table, derived via immunoSEQ multiplex PCR, lists solely in-frame clones and lacks some. V and J calls and clone size are given by that table; D and trimming were obtained from the DNA. The top ten hold 7.2% of the sample, which has about 210,000 clones, over 60% seen once. These data are taken from a study of blood T cell repertoires in COVID-19. Across the whole study: COVID-19 samples from acute and convalescent phases originated in the United States, Italy and Spain. The analysed material was cDNA or gDNA that came from T cells, B-cell-depleted T cells, or PBMCs.

The CDR3 totals 15 residues. Germline V gene sequence: CDR1 MGHRA, CDR2 YSYEKL. V was clipped by 0 bases and J by 9 bases, with 16 bases between them. The chain uses TRBV4-1 and TRBJ2-3; possibly TRBD1 for D (6 bases). What was sequenced was peripheral blood. The sequence derives from a woman aged 70-85 years with acute or convalescent COVID-19. DNA of the CDR3: TGCGCCAGCAGCCAAGAACGACAGGCTATGGGAACGCAGTATTTT. As protein: CASSQERQAMGTQYF.